Listed below are T cell receptor beta chains from one sample, sequenced in a study of cytomegalovirus exposure and HLA in healthy donors. Sequencing was performed with immunoSEQ multiplex PCR; in TCRdb, only in-frame clones are kept and a portion is missing. The table lists about 140,000 clones, roughly 76% of them singletons, with about 1.6% in the top ten. The sample taken for sequencing was PBMCs. These receptor sequences come from a female donor in good health and CMV-seronegative. Both conserved end residues are part of each CDR3. Each record gives: V gene, D gene, J gene, clone size, CDR3 DNA, CDR3 protein. The D gene is left open where the match is weak. Not all rows give a size; the values are once, few, many and, for expanded clones, a class.

V gene: TRBV2; D gene: -; J gene: TRBJ1-5; clone size: -; CDR3 DNA: TGTGCCAGCAAGGACAGTTATCTTAGCAATCAGCCCCAGCATTTT; CDR3 protein: CASKDSYLSNQPQHF
V gene: TRBV9; D gene: -; J gene: TRBJ1-1; clone size: -; CDR3 DNA: TGTGCCAGCAGATCCAGGGAGAACACTGAAGCTTTCTTT; CDR3 protein: CASRSRENTEAFF
V gene: TRBV19; D gene: -; J gene: TRBJ2-7; clone size: -; CDR3 DNA: TGTGCCAGTAGTCCACGGACAGTCTACGAGCAGTACTTC; CDR3 protein: CASSPRTVYEQYF
V gene: TRBV19; D gene: -; J gene: TRBJ2-3; clone size: -; CDR3 DNA: TGTGCCAGTAGTATACTTAACAGCCTGACAGATACGCAGTATTTT; CDR3 protein: CASSILNSLTDTQYF
V gene: TRBV9; D gene: TRBD2; J gene: TRBJ2-1; clone size: -; CDR3 DNA: TGTGCCAGCAGCTCGCCGAAGGGACTAGCGGGAGTTGGTGAGCAGTTCTTC; CDR3 protein: CASSSPKGLAGVGEQFF
V gene: TRBV28; D gene: -; J gene: TRBJ2-7; clone size: few; CDR3 DNA: TGTGCTAGCGTCGAGGGCACGCGTGGTGAGCAGTACTTC; CDR3 protein: CASVEGTRGEQYF
V gene: TRBV6-5; D gene: TRBD1; J gene: TRBJ2-7; clone size: -; CDR3 DNA: TGTGCCAGCAGTTTGAATTCCGGGACAGGGGCCGAGCAGTACTTC; CDR3 protein: CASSLNSGTGAEQYF
V gene: TRBV6-5; D gene: TRBD2; J gene: TRBJ2-3; clone size: -; CDR3 DNA: TGTGCCAGCAGTTCCGGACTAGCGGGGTACACAGATACGCAGTATTTT; CDR3 protein: CASSSGLAGYTDTQYF
V gene: TRBV9; D gene: -; J gene: TRBJ2-7; clone size: -; CDR3 DNA: TGTGCCAGCAGCCCCCCCGCGGAGACGATCTACGAGCAGTACTTC; CDR3 protein: CASSPPAETIYEQYF
V gene: TRBV11-3; D gene: -; J gene: TRBJ2-5; clone size: -; CDR3 DNA: TGTGCCAGCAGCCCCAGGGACAAGGTCCAGTACTTC; CDR3 protein: CASSPRDKVQYF
V gene: TRBV28; D gene: -; J gene: TRBJ1-2; clone size: -; CDR3 DNA: TGTGCCAGCAGTTTAAACGGTTATGGCTACACCTTC; CDR3 protein: CASSLNGYGYTF